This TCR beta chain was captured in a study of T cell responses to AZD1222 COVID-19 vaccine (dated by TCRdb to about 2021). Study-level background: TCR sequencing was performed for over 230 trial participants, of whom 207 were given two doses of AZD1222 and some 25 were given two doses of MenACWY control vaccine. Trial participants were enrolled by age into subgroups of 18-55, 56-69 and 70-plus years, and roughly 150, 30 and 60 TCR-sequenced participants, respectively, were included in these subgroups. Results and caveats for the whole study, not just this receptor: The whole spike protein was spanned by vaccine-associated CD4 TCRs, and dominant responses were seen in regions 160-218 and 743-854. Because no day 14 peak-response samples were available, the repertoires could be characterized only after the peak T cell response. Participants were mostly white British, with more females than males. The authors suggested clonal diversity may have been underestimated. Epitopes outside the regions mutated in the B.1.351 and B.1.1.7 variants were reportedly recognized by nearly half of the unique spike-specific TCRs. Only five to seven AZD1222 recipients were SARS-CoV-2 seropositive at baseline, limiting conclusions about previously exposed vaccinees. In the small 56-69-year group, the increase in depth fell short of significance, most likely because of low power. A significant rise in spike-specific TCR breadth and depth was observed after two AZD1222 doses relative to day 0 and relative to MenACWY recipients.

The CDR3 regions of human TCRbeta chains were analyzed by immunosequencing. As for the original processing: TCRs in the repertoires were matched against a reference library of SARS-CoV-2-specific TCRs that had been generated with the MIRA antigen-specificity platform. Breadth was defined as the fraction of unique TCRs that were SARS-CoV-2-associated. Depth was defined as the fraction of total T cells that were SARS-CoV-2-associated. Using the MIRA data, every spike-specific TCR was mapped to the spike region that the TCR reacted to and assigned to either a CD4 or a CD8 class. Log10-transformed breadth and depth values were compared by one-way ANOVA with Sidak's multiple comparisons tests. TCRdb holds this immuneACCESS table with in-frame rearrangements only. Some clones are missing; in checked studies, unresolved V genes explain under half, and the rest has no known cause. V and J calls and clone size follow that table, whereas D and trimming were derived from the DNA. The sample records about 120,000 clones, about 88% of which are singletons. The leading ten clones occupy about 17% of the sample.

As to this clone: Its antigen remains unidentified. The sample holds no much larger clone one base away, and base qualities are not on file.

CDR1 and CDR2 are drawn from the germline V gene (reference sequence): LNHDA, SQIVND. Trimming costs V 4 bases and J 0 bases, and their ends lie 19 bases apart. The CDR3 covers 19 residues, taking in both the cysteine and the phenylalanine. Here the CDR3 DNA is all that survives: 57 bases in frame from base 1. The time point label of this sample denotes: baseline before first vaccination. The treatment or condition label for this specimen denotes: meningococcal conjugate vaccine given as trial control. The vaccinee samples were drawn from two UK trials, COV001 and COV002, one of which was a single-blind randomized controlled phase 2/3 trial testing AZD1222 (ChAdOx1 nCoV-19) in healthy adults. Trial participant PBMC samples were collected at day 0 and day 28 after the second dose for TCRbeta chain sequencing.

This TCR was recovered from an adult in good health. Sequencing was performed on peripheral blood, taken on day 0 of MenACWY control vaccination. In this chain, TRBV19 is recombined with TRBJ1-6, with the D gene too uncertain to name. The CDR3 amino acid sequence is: CASSTTHRTSSSYNSPLHF. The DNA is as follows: TGTGCCAGTAGTACCACACATCGGACTTCTAGCTCCTATAATTCACCCCTCCACTTT.